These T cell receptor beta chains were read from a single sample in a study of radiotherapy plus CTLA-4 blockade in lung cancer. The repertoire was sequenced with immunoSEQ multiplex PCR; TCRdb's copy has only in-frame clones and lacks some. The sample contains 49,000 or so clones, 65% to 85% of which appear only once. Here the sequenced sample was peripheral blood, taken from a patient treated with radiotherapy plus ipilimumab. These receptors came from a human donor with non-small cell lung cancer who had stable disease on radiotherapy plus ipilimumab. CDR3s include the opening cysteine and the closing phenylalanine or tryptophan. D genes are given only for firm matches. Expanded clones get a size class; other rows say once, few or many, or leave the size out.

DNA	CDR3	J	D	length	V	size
TGTGCCAGCAGCTTGGGAGCGGGGTCGAACACCGGGGAGCTGTTTTTT	CASSLGAGSNTGELFF	TRBJ2-2	TRBD2	16	TRBV11-3	.
TGTGCCAGCAGTCCCAAGGTCTCTGGAAACACCATATATTTT	CASSPKVSGNTIYF	TRBJ1-3	.	14	TRBV2	.
TGTGCCAGCAGCTACGGACAGGGGGCTAACTATGGCTACACCTTC	CASSYGQGANYGYTF	TRBJ1-2	TRBD1	15	TRBV5-6	.
TGTGCCAGCATCATGCAGGAAGAGACCCAGTACTTC	CASIMQEETQYF	TRBJ2-5	.	12	TRBV2	.
TGCGCCAGCAGTGAGTCGCGGAATTCACCCCTCCACTTT	CASSESRNSPLHF	TRBJ1-6	.	13	TRBV10-1	.
TGTGCCATCAGTGAGCCCGTCAAAAACATTCAGTACTTC	CAISEPVKNIQYF	TRBJ2-4	.	13	TRBV10-3	.
TGTGCCAGCAGCTTTAGGTGGTCTGGGGCCAACGTCCTGACTTTC	CASSFRWSGANVLTF	TRBJ2-6	.	15	TRBV11-1	.
TGTGCCTGTCGATCCCCTTCCCTGGAGACCCAGTACTTC	CACRSPSLETQYF	TRBJ2-5	.	13	TRBV30	.
TGTGCCAGCAGCGTAGGCCCTGGAGCTAACTATGGCTACACCTTC	CASSVGPGANYGYTF	TRBJ1-2	.	15	TRBV9	.
TGTGCCAGCTCACCAATGCAGGGTGGGAGCTCCTACGAGCAGTACTTC	CASSPMQGGSSYEQYF	TRBJ2-7	.	16	TRBV18	.
TGTGCCAGCTCACCACGCACCCGGGACAGCTCTGGAAACACCATATATTTT	CASSPRTRDSSGNTIYF	TRBJ1-3	TRBD1	17	TRBV18	.
TGTGCCAGCGGAGTAGGGGACACAGATACGCAGTATTTT	CASGVGDTDTQYF	TRBJ2-3	.	13	TRBV6-1	.
TGTGCCAGCAGTCCCGAGTTGGGCACTGAAGCTTTCTTT	CASSPELGTEAFF	TRBJ1-1	.	13	TRBV2	medium-sized
TGTGCCAGCCGACCAGTTTATGGCTACACCTTC	CASRPVYGYTF	TRBJ1-2	.	11	TRBV28	.
TGTGCCAGCTCTCTGACAGGTCGCGTAAACACCGGGGAGCTGTTTTTT	CASSLTGRVNTGELFF	TRBJ2-2	.	16	TRBV18	.
TGCGCCAGCAGCTGGGGTAGCGGGGGGAGCTCCTACAATGAGCAGTTCTTC	CASSWGSGGSSYNEQFF	TRBJ2-1	TRBD2	17	TRBV4-1	few
TGTGCTAGTGGTACCGACAACTTGACAGAGCGATATAGCAATCAGCCCCAGCATTTT	CASGTDNLTERYSNQPQHF	TRBJ1-5	.	19	TRBV12-5	.
TGTGCCAGCAGTGGAGGGGGAAAAGTCTCTGGGGCCAACGTCCTGACTTTC	CASSGGGKVSGANVLTF	TRBJ2-6	.	17	TRBV28	.
TGCGCCAGCAGCCAAGTCGCGGGACAGACCTACAATGAGCAGTTCTTC	CASSQVAGQTYNEQFF	TRBJ2-1	.	16	TRBV4-3	once
TGTGCCAGCAGCCCACGAACAGGGGGAAGGGAGACCCAGTACTTC	CASSPRTGGRETQYF	TRBJ2-5	TRBD1	15	TRBV7-2	.
TGCGCCAGCAGCCAGCTCAGGGTGAGCCAGCCCCAGCATTTT	CASSQLRVSQPQHF	TRBJ1-5	.	14	TRBV4-1	.
TGTGCCAGCAGTTCGGCGGGTTCCTCCTACGAGCAGTACTTC	CASSSAGSSYEQYF	TRBJ2-7	.	14	TRBV6-5	.
TGCGCCAGCAGCTTTTCGGGACAGACTCCCACCGGGGAGCTGTTTTTT	CASSFSGQTPTGELFF	TRBJ2-2	TRBD1	16	TRBV5-1	.
TGTGCCAGCAGCTTCGGACAGCTCTCTGGAAACACCATATATTTT	CASSFGQLSGNTIYF	TRBJ1-3	.	15	TRBV7-2	.
TGTGCCAGCAGTTACTCGCCTCAAGGGACTGAAGCTTTCTTT	CASSYSPQGTEAFF	TRBJ1-1	.	14	TRBV6-5	.